The rows below give T cell receptor beta chains drawn from one sample of a study of blood T cell repertoires in COVID-19. TCRdb's table, derived via immunoSEQ multiplex PCR, lists solely in-frame clones and lacks some. This sample has hundreds of thousands of clones, with 81% found just once. Sequenced material: peripheral blood. These receptors all stem from a woman older than 75 with COVID-19, enrolled during active disease. CDR3s include the opening cysteine and the closing phenylalanine or tryptophan. Each record gives: D gene, J gene, V gene, clone size, CDR3 length, CDR3 protein, CDR3 DNA. D genes are given only for firm matches. Where a row states a size, it is once, few, many or the class of an expanded clone; other rows omit it.

NA,TRBJ2-3,TRBV6-6,NA,16,CASSSDGGVGTDTQYF,TGTGCCAGCAGTTCTGACGGCGGGGTTGGCACAGATACGCAGTATTTT
TRBD1,TRBJ2-7,TRBV11-1,NA,15,CASSSPGTGRYEQYF,TGTGCCAGCAGCTCCCCCGGGACAGGGAGGTACGAGCAGTACTTC
NA,TRBJ1-2,TRBV3-1/TRBV3-2,NA,14,CASSPTDSENGYTF,TGTGCCAGCAGCCCTACGGACAGTGAAAATGGCTACACCTTC
TRBD1,TRBJ1-1,TRBV5-1,once,15,CASSLTGARGTEAFF,TGCGCCAGCAGCCTTACAGGGGCGCGGGGTACTGAAGCTTTCTTT
TRBD1,TRBJ1-2,TRBV18,NA,15,CASSSAGQGPYGYTF,TGTGCCAGCTCATCTGCGGGACAGGGGCCCTATGGCTACACCTTC
TRBD2,TRBJ2-5,TRBV30,NA,15,CAWSVRSGLRETQYF,TGTGCCTGGAGTGTACGTAGCGGGCTTCGGGAGACCCAGTACTTC
NA,TRBJ1-1,TRBV6-5,NA,15,CASSYSITGNTEAFF,TGTGCCAGCAGTTACTCAATCACAGGGAACACTGAAGCTTTCTTT
NA,TRBJ2-2,TRBV19,many,16,CASSTDTFGYTGELFF,TGTGCCAGTAGTACCGACACCTTCGGCTACACCGGGGAGCTGTTTTTT
NA,TRBJ1-5,TRBV7-3,NA,13,CASSLERWQPQHF,TGTGCCAGCAGCTTAGAGAGGTGGCAGCCCCAGCATTTT
TRBD1,TRBJ2-2,TRBV2,NA,15,CASSRQGSNTGELFF,TGTGCCAGCAGTAGACAGGGTTCAAACACCGGGGAGCTGTTTTTT
NA,TRBJ2-4,TRBV19,once,14,CASSKQGAKNIQYF,TGTGCCAGTAGTAAGCAGGGGGCCAAAAACATTCAGTACTTC